Listed below are T cell receptor beta chains from one sample, sequenced in a study of T-cell memory formation after mild COVID-19. TCRdb re-derived calls from the 5' RACE reads in MiXCR, one entry per CDR3 protein. Here the sample spans thousands of distinct CDR3 sequences, around 16% being singletons. Sample: PBMCs or a T cell subset sorted from them (not recorded which). The receptors shown here come from an adult who had mild COVID-19 (a few samples of this study predate the infection). Cell type and time point are not known. Both conserved end residues are part of each CDR3. The D gene is left open where the match is weak. Only part of the rows carry a size: once, few, many, or a class if the clone is expanded.

TRBJ2-5 . TRBV5-1 . TGCGCCAGCAGCTTGGAGGCGGGTCCCCAAGAGACCCAGTACTTC CASSLEAGPQETQYF
TRBJ2-1 . TRBV27 medium-sized TGTGCCAGCAGTTTATCGATGGGGCTAAGTGAGCAGTTCTTC CASSLSMGLSEQFF
TRBJ1-5 . TRBV7-9 medium-sized TGTGCCAGCAGCTTAGGGCACGGGGGCTACAATCAGCCCCAGCATTTT CASSLGHGGYNQPQHF
TRBJ2-5 . TRBV29-1 medium-sized TGCAGCGTTGAAGATCGGCAGGGACAAGAGACCCAGTACTTC CSVEDRQGQETQYF
TRBJ2-2 . TRBV2 medium-sized TGTGCCAGCAGCCCAACCGGGGAGCTGTTTTTT CASSPTGELFF
TRBJ2-5 TRBD2 TRBV2 . TGTGCCAGCAGCACTAGCGGGGAGACCCAGTACTTC CASSTSGETQYF
TRBJ2-5 . TRBV20-1 medium-sized TGCAGTGCTAGGGCAGTCCAAGAGACCCAGTACTTC CSARAVQETQYF
TRBJ2-3 . TRBV5-1 medium-sized TGCGCCAGCAGCTTGGTTGGATTGGGGTCCGCAGATACGCAGTATTTT CASSLVGLGSADTQYF
TRBJ1-1 . TRBV28 medium-sized TGTGCCAGCACTGACTACACTGAAGCTTTCTTT CASTDYTEAFF
TRBJ1-1 . TRBV19 . TGTGCCAGTACGGGTGGCAGAGTGAACACTGAAGCTTTCTTT CASTGGRVNTEAFF
TRBJ2-1 . TRBV7-2 medium-sized TGTGCCAGCAGGGACGGAGCAGCCTCCTACAATGAGCAGTTCTTC CASRDGAASYNEQFF
TRBJ2-1 TRBD2 TRBV12-3/TRBV12-4 medium-sized TGTGCCAGCAGTTTTCGGGCCCTTAGGCTAGCGGGGGTCGGTAGCTCCTACAATGAGCAGTTCTTC CASSFRALRLAGVGSSYNEQFF
TRBJ2-7 . TRBV5-1 medium-sized TGCGCCAGCAGCTTGGGAGGCGGACGCTACGAGCAGTACTTC CASSLGGGRYEQYF
TRBJ2-5 . TRBV11-3 medium-sized TGTGCCAGCAGCCCGCCACATCACTGGTACCAAGAGACCCAGTACTTC CASSPPHHWYQETQYF
TRBJ1-1 . TRBV12-3/TRBV12-4 medium-sized TGTGCCAGCAGTTTCACTGACGCTTTCTTT CASSFTDAFF
TRBJ1-1 . TRBV29-1 many TGCAGCGTTGCGAGACAGCTCGACAGTGAAGCTTTCTTT CSVARQLDSEAFF
TRBJ1-2 . TRBV5-1 medium-sized TGCGCCAGCAGCAGCAATGGACGGTTCTATGGCTACACCTTC CASSSNGRFYGYTF
TRBJ2-3 . TRBV6-5 medium-sized TGTGCCAGCAGTTGGGGCGATACGCAGTATTTT CASSWGDTQYF
TRBJ1-2 . TRBV18 medium-sized TGTGCCAGCTCCTCGTCGGAGGACCGCTATGGCTACACCTTC CASSSSEDRYGYTF
TRBJ1-5 . TRBV6-5 medium-sized TGTGCCAGCAGCCCTTCGAGGGGGGAATGGGCCCAGCATTTT CASSPSRGEWAQHF
TRBJ1-5 . TRBV11-2 medium-sized TGTGCCAGCAGCTTCGGAGCGACTAATCAGCCCCAGCATTTT CASSFGATNQPQHF
TRBJ2-5 TRBD2 TRBV5-5 . TGTGCCAGCAGCCAGGGACTAGCGGTAGGAGAGACCCAGTACTTC CASSQGLAVGETQYF
TRBJ2-7 TRBD1 TRBV6-1 medium-sized TGTGCCAGCAGTGAACCGACAGGGGTTTACGAGCAGTACTTC CASSEPTGVYEQYF
TRBJ1-2 . TRBV5-1 . TGCGCCAGCAGCCGAGGGGAAGGTGGGAGGCAGAACTATGGCTACACCTTC CASSRGEGGRQNYGYTF
TRBJ1-1 TRBD1 TRBV7-2 medium-sized TGTGCCAGCAGCTTAGGGTCAGGGGGCACTGAAGCTTTCTTT CASSLGSGGTEAFF
TRBJ2-2 TRBD2 TRBV4-3 medium-sized TGCGCCAGCAGCCAAGGGACTAGCGGGAGCACCGGGGAGCTGTTTTTT CASSQGTSGSTGELFF
TRBJ2-1 . TRBV9 . TGTGCCAGCAGCGTGGGGGGCTGGAATGAGCAGTTCTTC CASSVGGWNEQFF
TRBJ2-1 TRBD2 TRBV7-2 . TGTGCCAGCAGCTCGACTAGCGGGCAGTACAATGAGCAGTTCTTC CASSSTSGQYNEQFF
TRBJ1-6 . TRBV4-1 medium-sized TGCGCCAGCAGCCACCGGACGTTCTCACCCCTCCACTTT CASSHRTFSPLHF
TRBJ1-1 . TRBV7-9 medium-sized TGTTATCTCCCTGAAGCTTTCTTT CYLPEAFF
TRBJ1-1 . TRBV5-1 medium-sized TGCGCCAGCAGCATCCTTGGACAGCAGAACACTGAAGCTTTCTTT CASSILGQQNTEAFF
TRBJ2-1 . TRBV6-2/TRBV6-3 medium-sized TGTGCCAGCAGTTCGAGCTCCTACAATGAGCAGTTCTTC CASSSSSYNEQFF
TRBJ1-5 . TRBV7-2 once TGTGCCAGCAGTGACAGCAATCAGCCCCAGCATTTT CASSDSNQPQHF
TRBJ2-1 . TRBV7-7 medium-sized TGTGCTAGCAGCTCACGGCCCGGGCCCGGGAATGAGCAGTTCTTC CASSSRPGPGNEQFF
TRBJ2-3 . TRBV4-3 medium-sized TGCGCCAGCAGTCTCCGAAGGAGTGGCACAGATACGCAGTATTTT CASSLRRSGTDTQYF
TRBJ2-7 . TRBV5-6 . TGTGCCAGCAGCTTGGGGGGAGACGAGCAGTACTTC CASSLGGDEQYF
TRBJ2-5 . TRBV6-4 medium-sized TGTGCCAGCAGTGTGGAGACAGAACTACAAGAGACCCAGTACTTC CASSVETELQETQYF
TRBJ1-5 TRBD1 TRBV6-6 medium-sized TGTGCCAGCAGTTACTCGAGGGGACAGGGCAGCCAGCCCCAGCATTTT CASSYSRGQGSQPQHF
TRBJ2-3 . TRBV9 medium-sized TGTGCCAGCAGCGTAGGTTTTAGTGGACGGACGTATTTT CASSVGFSGRTYF
TRBJ2-1 . TRBV20-1 medium-sized TGCAGTGCTAGTGCGAGGGCGGACAATGAGCAGTTCTTC CSASARADNEQFF
TRBJ2-3 . TRBV3-1 medium-sized TGTGCCAGCAGCCCCCCAGGGCTTGGCACGCAGTATTTT CASSPPGLGTQYF
TRBJ2-5 . TRBV10-3 medium-sized TGTGCCATCAGTGAGTCTTCGCGTCCTCAGACCCAGTACTTC CAISESSRPQTQYF
TRBJ2-1 . TRBV4-2 . TGTGCCAGCAGCAACCGGGACCAGAGGGACAATGAGCAGTTCTTC CASSNRDQRDNEQFF
TRBJ1-4 TRBD1 TRBV7-8 medium-sized TGTGCCAGCAGCTTTACCGTACAGGGGACTAATGAAAAACTGTTTTTT CASSFTVQGTNEKLFF
TRBJ2-7 . TRBV10-3 medium-sized TGTGCCATCAGTGAAGATAGGAGCTCCTACGAGCAGTACTTC CAISEDRSSYEQYF
TRBJ1-2 TRBD1 TRBV30 medium-sized TGTGCCTGGAGCGAGGGGGCGCCTGGCTACACCTTC CAWSEGAPGYTF
TRBJ2-2 . TRBV7-2 medium-sized TGTGCCAGCAGCTTAGAGCCTGCGAACACCGGGGAGCTGTTTTTT CASSLEPANTGELFF
TRBJ1-6 . TRBV5-6 medium-sized TGTGCCAGCAGCCAGGGTAATTCACCCCTCCACTTT CASSQGNSPLHF
TRBJ2-1 TRBD2 TRBV12-3/TRBV12-4 medium-sized TGTGCCAGCAGTTTTCAGCGGGGGGCGGGGGAGCAGTTCTTC CASSFQRGAGEQFF
TRBJ2-7 TRBD1 TRBV6-6 medium-sized TGTGCCAGCAGTTACGCTAGGACAGGATCCCTCGAGCAGTACTTC CASSYARTGSLEQYF
TRBJ2-3 . TRBV7-8 medium-sized TGTGCCAGCAGCTTAGTATATTCGCCTGTGGCAGATACGCAGTATTTT CASSLVYSPVADTQYF
TRBJ2-7 TRBD2 TRBV12-3/TRBV12-4 medium-sized TGTGCCAGCAGTACGGGACTAGCGGTCTACGAGCAGTACTTC CASSTGLAVYEQYF
TRBJ1-1 TRBD1 TRBV28 medium-sized TGTGCCAGCCGCCGGGACAGGGTATACACTGAAGCTTTCTTT CASRRDRVYTEAFF
TRBJ1-1 TRBD1 TRBV7-2 many TGTGCCAGCAGTTCCCAGGGGGCAGCTGAAGCTTTCTTT CASSSQGAAEAFF